One and the same sample provided the 3 T cell receptor beta chains below, sequenced in a study of cytomegalovirus exposure and HLA in healthy donors (dated by TCRdb to about 2017). The library came from the immunoSEQ multiplex PCR assay. A mixture of 60 forward primers for TCR Vbeta segments and 13 reverse primers for TCR Jbeta segments was used in the multiplex PCR. TCRdb re-hosts the immuneACCESS table, in-frame sequences only. Its copies lack some clones; in the studies checked, an unresolved V gene accounts for under half of them, and the cause for the rest is not known. Here the sample has about 220,000 clones; approximately 68% occur a single time. The leading ten clones occupy less than 2% of the sample. The sample comprised PBMCs. Source of these receptors: a woman younger than 45 in good health and CMV-seronegative.

The chain recombines TRBV6-6 with TRBJ1-1; the D is unclear. Germline V lookup: CDR1 MNHNY, CDR2 SVGAGI (reference sequence). Trimming stripped 10 bases from V and 7 bases from J, with 13 bases between. The CDR3 spans 11 residues. Here the CDR3 DNA reads TGTGCCATCCCGGTCGGGATTGAAGCTTTCTTT. This encodes CAIPVGIEAFF.

This chain joins TRBV18 and TRBJ1-4; no clear D gene. Germline V lookup: CDR1 KGHSH, CDR2 LQKENI. The V end was cut by 2 bases, the J end by 5 bases, with 12 bases between. This CDR3 spans 15 amino acids. The CDR3 DNA is TGTGCCAGCTCACCAGAGGCAGTCTGGAATGAAAAACTGTTTTTT. Translation: CASSPEAVWNEKLFF.

The rearrangement uses TRBV10-2 and TRBJ1-5, with D possibly being TRBD1 (6 bases). V lost 3 bases to trimming and J lost 4 bases, with 13 bases between them. Germline loops: CDR1 WSHSY, CDR2 SAAADI. CDR3 length: 15 residues. The CDR3, as DNA: TGCGCCAGCAGTGATAGGACAGCTTTAAATCAGCCCCAGCATTTT. Translation: CASSDRTALNQPQHF.